This entry features one T cell receptor (beta chain) sequence. The antigen remains unidentified. The sample comes from a study of cytomegalovirus exposure and HLA in healthy donors. Findings and caveats of the study: According to the study, 160 or so TCR beta chains were cytomegalovirus-associated. It was confirmed in vitro that three of the CMV-associated chains were specific for CMV antigens.

Clones were sequenced by immunoSEQ multiplex PCR, and TCRdb holds only the in-frame ones, with some missing. The sample holds 150,000 to 200,000 clones, about 84% seen once. V lost 5 bases and J 0 bases, leaving 8 bases between the germline ends. Germline V gene data show CDR1 as SEHNR and CDR2 as FQNEAQ (reference sequence). The CDR3 spans 14 residues. The chain employs TRBV7-9 and TRBJ1-3, with D maybe TRBD1 (6 bases). Sequencing was performed on PBMCs. This clonotype was sampled from a young woman in good health and CMV-seronegative. The CDR3 DNA reads as TGTGCCAGCAGCCTGGACAGCTCTGGAAACACCATATATTTT. Its translation is CASSLDSSGNTIYF.